The rows below give T cell receptor beta chains drawn from one sample of a study of T cells after posttransplantation cyclophosphamide. The protocol was immunoSEQ multiplex PCR, while the TCRdb copy is restricted to in-frame clones and leaves out a portion. Sampling found about 3,100 clones, none seen once. The sequencing here drew on PBMCs, taken 84 days after allogeneic stem cell transplant with posttransplant cyclophosphamide. The receptor set was obtained from a female patient in her forties who received an allogeneic stem cell transplant from a related donor, was CMV-positive, and had no GVHD. Some T cells may arise from the graft donor. CDR3s include the opening cysteine and the closing phenylalanine or tryptophan. The order of the fields is D gene, J gene, clone size, V gene, CDR3 protein, CDR3 DNA. The D gene is left open where the match is weak. Clone size appears in some rows only: once, few, many, or a class for an expanded clone.

d_gene: .
j_gene: TRBJ1-1
abundance: many
v_gene: TRBV19
CDR3aa: CASKSTQASLGGFF
CDR3nt: TGTGCCAGTAAATCAACGCAAGCCTCACTGGGGGGTTTCTTT

d_gene: TRBD1
j_gene: TRBJ1-6
abundance: medium-sized
v_gene: TRBV4-3
CDR3aa: CASSQSTGIDSPLHF
CDR3nt: TGCGCCAGCAGCCAATCGACAGGGATTGATTCACCCCTCCACTTT

d_gene: .
j_gene: TRBJ2-1
abundance: many
v_gene: TRBV6-2/TRBV6-3
CDR3aa: CASSADSYNEQFF
CDR3nt: TGTGCCAGCAGTGCCGACAGCTACAATGAGCAGTTCTTC

d_gene: .
j_gene: TRBJ1-2
abundance: many
v_gene: TRBV7-2
CDR3aa: CASSLAAGAVGYTF
CDR3nt: TGTGCCAGCAGCTTAGCTGCAGGGGCGGTTGGCTACACCTTC

d_gene: TRBD2
j_gene: TRBJ2-5
abundance: many
v_gene: TRBV6-4
CDR3aa: CASSATTSGGSQETQYF
CDR3nt: TGTGCCAGCAGTGCCACAACTAGCGGGGGTTCACAAGAGACCCAGTACTTC

d_gene: .
j_gene: TRBJ1-1
abundance: many
v_gene: TRBV5-1
CDR3aa: CASSPVSGSDTEAFF
CDR3nt: TGCGCCAGCAGCCCGGTATCGGGGAGCGACACTGAAGCTTTCTTT

d_gene: TRBD1
j_gene: TRBJ1-1
abundance: medium-sized
v_gene: TRBV5-6
CDR3aa: CASSLSSGGAFTEAFF
CDR3nt: TGTGCCAGCAGCTTGAGTTCAGGGGGCGCTTTCACTGAAGCTTTCTTT

d_gene: TRBD1
j_gene: TRBJ1-2
abundance: .
v_gene: TRBV9
CDR3aa: CASSVIIGTEKYGYTF
CDR3nt: TGTGCCAGCAGCGTAATCATAGGGACAGAGAAATATGGCTACACCTTC

d_gene: .
j_gene: TRBJ2-2
abundance: many
v_gene: TRBV5-8
CDR3aa: CASSLVQGQGTGELFF
CDR3nt: TGTGCCAGCAGCTTGGTCCAGGGACAAGGAACCGGGGAGCTGTTTTTT

d_gene: .
j_gene: TRBJ1-1
abundance: many
v_gene: TRBV6-2/TRBV6-3
CDR3aa: CASTFGGNTEAFF
CDR3nt: TGTGCCAGCACTTTCGGGGGAAACACTGAAGCTTTCTTT

d_gene: TRBD1
j_gene: TRBJ2-7
abundance: many
v_gene: TRBV4-1
CDR3aa: CASSPSGDRGSYEQYF
CDR3nt: TGCGCCAGCAGCCCCTCGGGGGACAGGGGTTCCTACGAGCAGTACTTC

d_gene: .
j_gene: TRBJ1-1
abundance: many
v_gene: TRBV19
CDR3aa: CASIRTSARPLNTEAFF
CDR3nt: TGTGCCAGTATTAGGACATCGGCCCGACCCTTGAACACTGAAGCTTTCTTT

d_gene: .
j_gene: TRBJ1-1
abundance: many
v_gene: TRBV11-1
CDR3aa: CASSLVPGMNTEAFF
CDR3nt: TGTGCCAGCAGCTTAGTTCCAGGGATGAACACTGAAGCTTTCTTT

d_gene: .
j_gene: TRBJ2-3
abundance: many
v_gene: TRBV15
CDR3aa: CATSSPDSSSDTQYF
CDR3nt: TGTGCCACCAGTTCGCCGGACAGTAGTTCAGATACGCAGTATTTT

d_gene: TRBD2
j_gene: TRBJ2-5
abundance: many
v_gene: TRBV4-3
CDR3aa: CASSQGPRAGAETQYF
CDR3nt: TGCGCCAGCAGCCAAGGCCCCAGAGCGGGAGCAGAGACCCAGTACTTC

d_gene: TRBD2
j_gene: TRBJ2-3
abundance: many
v_gene: TRBV11-2
CDR3aa: CASSLGGGAADTQYF
CDR3nt: TGTGCCAGCAGCTTAGGCGGGGGGGCCGCAGATACGCAGTATTTT

d_gene: .
j_gene: TRBJ1-5
abundance: many
v_gene: TRBV11-3
CDR3aa: CASRNHTGPCNQPQHF
CDR3nt: TGTGCCAGCAGAAATCACACAGGGCCATGCAATCAGCCCCAGCATTTT

d_gene: TRBD1
j_gene: TRBJ1-2
abundance: many
v_gene: TRBV18
CDR3aa: CASSPTGTDYGYTF
CDR3nt: TGTGCCAGCTCCCCCACCGGGACAGACTATGGCTACACCTTC

d_gene: .
j_gene: TRBJ1-6
abundance: many
v_gene: TRBV2
CDR3aa: CASSELGHNNSPLHF
CDR3nt: TGTGCCAGCAGTGAATTGGGACACAATAATTCACCCCTCCACTTT

d_gene: .
j_gene: TRBJ2-1
abundance: many
v_gene: TRBV27
CDR3aa: CASSRVPDQWFF
CDR3nt: TGTGCCAGTTCTCGGGTGCCAGATCAATGGTTCTTC

d_gene: .
j_gene: TRBJ2-7
abundance: many
v_gene: TRBV19
CDR3aa: CASVGTSYEQYF
CDR3nt: TGTGCCAGTGTTGGCACCTCCTACGAGCAGTACTTC